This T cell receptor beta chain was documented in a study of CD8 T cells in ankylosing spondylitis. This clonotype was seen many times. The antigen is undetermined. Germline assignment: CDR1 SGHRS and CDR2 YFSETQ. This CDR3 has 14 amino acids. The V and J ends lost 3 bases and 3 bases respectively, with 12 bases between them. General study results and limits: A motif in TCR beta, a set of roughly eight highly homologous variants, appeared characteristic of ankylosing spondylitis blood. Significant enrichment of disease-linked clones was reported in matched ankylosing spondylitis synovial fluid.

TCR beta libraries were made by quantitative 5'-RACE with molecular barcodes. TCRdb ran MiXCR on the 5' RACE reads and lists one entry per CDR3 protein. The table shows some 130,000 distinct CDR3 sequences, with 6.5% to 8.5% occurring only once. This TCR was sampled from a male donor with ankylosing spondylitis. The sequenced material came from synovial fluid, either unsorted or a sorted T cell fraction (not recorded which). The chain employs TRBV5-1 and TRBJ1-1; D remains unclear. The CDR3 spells CASSSHMAYTEAFF. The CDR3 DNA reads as TGCGCCAGCAGCTCCCACATGGCCTACACTGAAGCTTTCTTT.